Below, 26 T cell receptor beta chains from the same sample are listed, as sequenced in a study of Graves' ophthalmopathy and Graves' hyperthyroidism. The sequenced template was RNA, covering the TCR beta CDR3 region. The first-round RT-PCR employed HTBI primers together with the Qiagen OneStep RT-PCR kit. A multiplex PCR was then performed as the second round. Via MiXCR, TCRdb re-called the multiplex PCR reads, giving one row per CDR3 protein. The sample consists of approximately 210,000 distinct CDR3 sequences, 20% to 25% of them appearing once. The sample was peripheral blood. These receptors came from a woman aged 45-59 years with Graves' ophthalmopathy.

This rearrangement joins TRBV18 to TRBJ1-1; TRBD1 might be the D (5 bases). This CDR3 comprises 12 residues. The germline CDR1 and CDR2 sequences are KGHSH and LQKENI. Trimming shortened V by 3 bases and J by 9 bases, and 11 bases separated the two germline ends. The CDR3 sequence: CASSPQGSKAFF. CDR3 coding DNA: TGTGCCAGCTCACCGCAGGGCTCCAAAGCTTTCTTT.

At least ten counts were recorded for this clonotype. The J gene is TRBJ2-7, the V gene TRBV6-5; tentatively, D is TRBD2 (6 bases). V shed 2 bases and J shed 0 bases, with 17 bases lying between them. The germline gives CDR1 MNHEY, CDR2 SVGAGI. The CDR3 covers 17 residues. The CDR3 coding sequence is TGTGCCAGCAGTTACGGGGCGTTAGGCGGGAACTCCTACGAGCAGTACTTC. Protein: CASSYGALGGNSYEQYF.

V usage is TRBV5-4 and J usage is TRBJ1-2; tentatively, D is TRBD1 (6 bases). This CDR3 contains 15 residues. The germline gives CDR1 SGHNT, CDR2 YYREEE (reference sequence). Trimming shortened V by 4 bases and J by 4 bases, and 17 bases separated the two germline ends. Here the CDR3 reads CASSPPLSGVYGYTF. The CDR3 DNA reads TGTGCCAGCAGCCCACCCCTGTCAGGGGTCTATGGCTACACCTTC. Full variable domain (missing parts from reference TRBV5-4 and TRBJ1-2): ETGVTQSPTHLIKTRGQQVTLRCSSQSGHNTVSWYQQALGQGPQFIFQYYREEENGRGNFPPRFSGLQFPNYSSELNVNALELDDSALYLCASSPPLSGVYGYTFGSGTRLTVV.

The table lists this clonotype with many counts. The chain combines TRBV6-2 or TRBV6-3 with TRBJ2-7; possibly TRBD2 for D (5 bases). In germline, CDR1 is MNHEY, CDR2 SVGEGT. V shed 5 bases and J shed 6 bases, with 8 bases lying between them. The CDR3 is 11 amino acids. CDR3 coding DNA: TGTGCCAGCAGTGAGGGATTCGAGCAGTACTTC. Amino acids: CASSEGFEQYF.

In this sample, this clonotype turned up a few times. The V and J genes are TRBV5-1 and TRBJ2-7; TRBD2 aligns across 8 bases. The V gene's germline CDR1 is SGHRS and CDR2 YFSETQ. This CDR3 region has 17 residues. Losses at the gene ends were 1 base for V and 3 bases for J; bases not matched to a gene: 12. For the CDR3, the DNA is TGCGCCAGCAGCTTGTCGATCTCCAGCGGGAGAATCTACGAGCAGTACTTC. Its protein product is CASSLSISSGRIYEQYF.

Remarks on this clonotype: As the CDR3 is not closed by the conserved phenylalanine or tryptophan, this likely results from a read error. The rearrangement uses TRBV7-3 and TRBJ2-7; possibly TRBD2 for D (6 bases). The V gene's germline CDR1 is SGHTA and CDR2 FQGTGA. The CDR3 length is 15 residues. Trimming took 1 base from V and 3 from J, leaving 13 bases between them. In DNA, the CDR3 is TGTGCCAGCAGCTTAAGTCCAGGAGGGATCTACGAGCAGTACCTC. This encodes CASSLSPGGIYEQYL.

This clonotype has at least ten counts. This CDR3 reads CAWNRTPNTEAFF. CDR3 bases: TGTGCCTGGAACAGGACACCTAACACTGAAGCTTTCTTT. The J gene is TRBJ1-1, the V gene TRBV30; TRBD1 might be the D (5 bases). Trimming removed 4 bases from V and 2 bases from J, with 11 bases in between. Germline V CDR1 and CDR2: GTSNPN, SVGIG (reference sequence). The CDR3 extends over 13 amino acids.

There are many counts of this clonotype. The CDR3 coding sequence is TGTGCCAGCAGGGCAGGGACGACCGGGGAGCTGTTTTTT. Its protein product is CASRAGTTGELFF. The chain employs TRBV12-3 or TRBV12-4 and TRBJ2-2; D is tentatively TRBD1 or TRBD2 (5 bases each). Trimming took 6 bases from V and 5 from J, leaving 10 bases between them. This CDR3 region has 13 residues.

Many counts were recorded for this clonotype. The gene calls are TRBV27 and TRBJ1-2, with TRBD1 identical over 7 bases. V gave up 6 bases and J gave up 1 base; unmatched junction bases: 11. Germline lookup yields CDR1 MNHEY and CDR2 SMNVEV (reference sequence). The CDR3 is 16 residues long. The DNA of the CDR3 is TGTGCCAGCAGCCCCCGACAGGGCCGGTTTAACTATGGCTACACCTTC. This codes for CASSPRQGRFNYGYTF.

The V call is TRBV30, the J call TRBJ2-7, with TRBD2 matching over 8 bases. This CDR3 is built from 16 residues. The V gene's germline CDR1 is GTSNPN and CDR2 SVGIG (reference sequence). CDR3 protein: CAFRKLGSGTNYEQYF. In DNA form, the CDR3 reads TGTGCTTTCCGTAAATTGGGTAGCGGGACCAACTACGAGCAGTACTTC. The variable domain in full, completed from reference TRBV30 and TRBJ2-7, reads SQTIHQWPATLVQPVGSPLSLECTVEGTSNPNLYWYRQAAGRGLQLLFYSVGIGQISSEVPQNLSASRPQDRQFILSSKKLLLSDSGFYLCAFRKLGSGTNYEQYFGPGTRLTVT.

J is TRBJ2-7 and V is TRBV12-3 or TRBV12-4; TRBD1 agrees at 7 bases. This CDR3 has 14 amino acids. The trim removed 8 bases at V and 2 bases at J, leaving 9 bases unmatched. The CDR3 reads CASGDRQGTYEQYF. CDR3 nucleotides: TGTGCCAGCGGAGACAGACAGGGCACCTACGAGCAGTACTTC.

This clonotype was seen many times. This sequence joins TRBV20-1 and TRBJ2-2; no firm D call. Trimming took 1 base from V and 2 from J, leaving 8 bases between them. Per germline, CDR1 DFQATT and CDR2 SNEGSKA (reference sequence). This CDR3 comprises 14 residues. CDR3 in amino acids: CSARAPHNTGELFF. CDR3 sequence (DNA): TGCAGTGCTAGAGCTCCGCATAACACCGGGGAGCTGTTTTTT.

The chain uses TRBV5-5 and TRBJ1-2; D is ambiguous. Trimming took off 4 bases at V and 0 bases at J, with 10 bases between the two ends. CDR1 is SGHKS, CDR2 YYEKEE, per germline (reference sequence). The CDR3 length is 14 residues. CDR3 sequence (DNA): TGTGCCAGCAGCCCTACGCCGGCTAACTATGGCTACACCTTC. This codes for CASSPTPANYGYTF.

At least ten counts were recorded for this clonotype. The genes are TRBV6-5 and TRBJ1-6; no firm D call. The CDR3 totals 18 residues. Between the trimmed V and J ends, which lost 0 bases and 0 bases, there was a span of 12 bases. The V gene's germline CDR1 is MNHEY and CDR2 SVGAGI. The CDR3 loop is CASSYSVTGSSYNSPLHF. CDR3 nucleotide sequence: TGTGCCAGCAGTTACTCGGTGACGGGGAGCTCCTATAATTCACCCCTCCACTTT.

This clonotype was seen ten or more times. The chain is built from TRBV2 and TRBJ2-7; D is perhaps TRBD1 (5 bases). The CDR3 extends over 16 amino acids. The V and J ends lost 3 bases and 2 bases respectively, with 17 bases between them. The V gene's germline CDR1 is SNHLY and CDR2 FYNNEI. The CDR3 here is CASSDPGQGSPYEQYF. The DNA for the CDR3 is TGTGCCAGCAGTGACCCGGGCCAGGGTAGCCCCTACGAGCAGTACTTC.

This clonotype was counted ten times or more. This chain links TRBV28 with TRBJ1-1; no firm D call. The germline CDR1 and CDR2 sequences are MDHEN and SYDVKM. This CDR3 is 12 amino acids long. V lost 6 bases, J lost 11 bases, and 16 bases lay in between. The DNA for the CDR3 is TGTGCCAGCAGCGTCGGGGTCCTTGGGGCTTTCTTT. This codes for CASSVGVLGAFF.

This clonotype was counted only a few times. V and J are TRBV3-1 and TRBJ1-1, with D possibly matching TRBD1 (5 bases). This CDR3 is 14 amino acids long. Germline CDR1 LGHDT, CDR2 YNNKEL (reference sequence). V was trimmed by 2 bases and J by 1 base, leaving 8 bases between them. The CDR3 region is CASSQLGGNTEAFF. Written as DNA, the CDR3 is TGTGCCAGCAGCCAACTCGGGGGGAACACTGAAGCTTTCTTT.

The chain employs TRBV28 and TRBJ1-2; the match to TRBD1 covers 8 bases. The CDR3 has 14 amino acids. The V gene's germline CDR1 is MDHEN and CDR2 SYDVKM. V lost 6 bases to trimming and J lost 7 bases; unmatched junction nucleotides: 10. CDR3 in DNA: TGTGCCAGCAGCAGACACAGGGGGTCGGTTGGCTACACCTTC. Amino acids: CASSRHRGSVGYTF.

Notes on this clonotype: A single base separates this from a much larger clone, so it may be a read error. In this CDR3 the conserved last residue, phenylalanine or tryptophan, is missing, so a read error is likely. The limits of the CDR3 on the DNA are not certain, so only TCRdb's listed CDR3 is given. The chain recombines TRBV19 with TRBJ1-1; TRBD1 reflects the table's D call only, with no check against the DNA. Germline values: CDR1 LNHDA, CDR2 SQIVND (reference sequence). The CDR3 spans 14 residues, counting both ends. The CDR3 protein is CASSTTGLGTEALL.

This clonotype was seen many times. V usage is TRBV5-1 and J usage is TRBJ2-5; TRBD1 might be the D (6 bases). V shed 3 bases and J shed 5 bases, with 11 bases lying between them. Germline loops: CDR1 SGHRS, CDR2 YFSETQ. The CDR3 runs 13 residues. This chain's CDR3 is CASSSTGSETQYF. DNA for the CDR3: TGCGCCAGCAGCTCGACAGGTTCGGAGACCCAGTACTTC.

This clonotype occurred many times. The V and J genes are TRBV29-1 and TRBJ1-1; D is uncertain. This CDR3 has 13 amino acids. V was cut by 7 bases and J by 4 bases, with 16 bases left in between. Germline V CDR1 and CDR2: SQVTM, ANQGSEA. The CDR3 nucleotides are TGCAGCGCCTCCGGGAACTCGGGCACTGAAGCTTTCTTT. Residues: CSASGNSGTEAFF. The full variable domain, in which reference TRBV29-1 and TRBJ1-1 provide the parts outside the CDR3, is SAVISQKPSRDICQRGTSLTIQCQVDSQVTMMFWYRQQPGQSLTLIATANQGSEATYESGFVIDKFPISRPNLTFSTLTVSNMSPEDSSIYLCSASGNSGTEAFFGQGTRLTVV.

This clonotype was seen repeatedly, ten times or more. This sequence joins TRBV28 and TRBJ2-2; D unresolved. The germline CDR1 and CDR2 sequences are MDHEN and SYDVKM. The CDR3 runs to 13 residues. Deletions cut 7 bases from V and 9 bases from J, with 15 bases between. CDR3 protein: CASTLRVNRELFF. DNA for the CDR3: TGTGCCAGCACCCTTCGGGTGAACAGGGAGCTGTTTTTT.

This clonotype was seen at least ten times. The chain joins TRBV5-1 to TRBJ1-2; tentative D call: TRBD1 (5 bases). The CDR3 covers 12 residues. V was clipped by 5 bases and J by 3 bases, with 8 bases between them. The germline V gene encodes CDR1 SGHRS and CDR2 YFSETQ. DNA for the CDR3: TGCGCCAGCAGAGGGACCGACTATGGCTACACCTTC. Its protein product is CASRGTDYGYTF.

The chain employs TRBV6-1 and TRBJ1-6; maybe TRBD1 (5 bases). The ends were cut back, 2 bases at V and 3 bases at J, with 8 bases in the middle. Germline CDR1 is MNHNS and CDR2 is SASEGT. The CDR3 runs 15 residues. The CDR3 region is CASSERQGYNSPLHF. In nucleotides, the CDR3 is TGTGCCAGCAGTGAACGGCAGGGCTATAATTCACCCCTCCACTTT.

Worth noting for this clonotype: It may be a read error: a sequence one base away is much more abundant. This chain links TRBV28 with TRBJ2-7, with 7 positions matching TRBD2. Germline loops: CDR1 MDHEN, CDR2 SYDVKM. This CDR3 has 14 amino acids. CDR3 protein: CVSKEGGGAYEQYF. The CDR3 nucleotides are TGTGTCAGCAAGGAGGGCGGGGGTGCCTACGAGCAGTACTTC. Variable domain in full (rest from reference TRBV28 and TRBJ2-7): DVKVTQSSRYLVKRTGEKVFLECVQDMDHENMFWYRQDPGLGLRLIYFSYDVKMKEKGDIPEGYSVSREKKERFSLILESASTNQTSMYLCVSKEGGGAYEQYFGPGTRLTVT.

The CDR3 spells CASSQETHARPNSPLHF. Here the CDR3 DNA reads TGTGCCAGCAGCCAAGAGACCCACGCCCGGCCCAATTCACCCCTCCACTTT. The V call is TRBV4-2, the J call TRBJ1-6; D unclear. The ends were cut back, 0 bases at V and 7 bases at J, with 16 bases in the middle. The CDR3 runs to 17 residues. Germline loops: CDR1 LGHNA, CDR2 YNFKEQ.